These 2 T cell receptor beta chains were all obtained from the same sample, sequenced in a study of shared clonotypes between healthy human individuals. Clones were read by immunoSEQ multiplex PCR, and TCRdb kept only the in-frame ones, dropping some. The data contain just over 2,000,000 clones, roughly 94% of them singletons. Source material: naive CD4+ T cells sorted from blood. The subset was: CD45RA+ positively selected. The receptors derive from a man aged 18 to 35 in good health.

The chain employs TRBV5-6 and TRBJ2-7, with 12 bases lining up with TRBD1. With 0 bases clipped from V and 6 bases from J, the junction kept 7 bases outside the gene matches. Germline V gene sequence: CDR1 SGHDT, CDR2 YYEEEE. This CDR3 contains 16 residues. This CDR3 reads CASSLGMGQGAGEQYF. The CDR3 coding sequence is TGTGCCAGCAGCTTGGGTATGGGACAGGGGGCTGGCGAGCAGTACTTC. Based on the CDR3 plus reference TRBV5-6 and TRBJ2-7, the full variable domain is DAGVTQSPTHLIKTRGQQVTLRCSPKSGHDTVSWYQQALGQGPQFIFQYYEEEERQRGNFPDRFSGHQFPNYSSELNVNALLLGDSALYLCASSLGMGQGAGEQYFGPGTRLTVT.

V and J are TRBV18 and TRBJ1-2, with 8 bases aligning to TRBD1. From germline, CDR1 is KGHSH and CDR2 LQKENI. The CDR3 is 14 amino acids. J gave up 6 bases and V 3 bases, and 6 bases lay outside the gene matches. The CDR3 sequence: CASSPQTGVDGYTF. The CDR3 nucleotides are TGTGCCAGCTCACCCCAGACAGGGGTCGATGGCTACACCTTC.